The 27 T cell receptor beta chains in this list originate from one sample, sequenced in a study of Ad26.COV2.S vaccination and SARS-CoV-2 variants. Treatment noted: 15 to 20 received Ad26.COV2.S at low or high dose, single or two shots; about 5 received placebo; per-sample allocation not given. Following the first vaccine or placebo injection, samples were taken on day 63. Assay used: immunoSEQ multiplex PCR; TCRdb lists only in-frame clones, some missing. The repertoire consists of fewer than 300,000 clones, with 70% to 90% occurring once and the leading ten covering roughly 3.5%. The sequenced sample was peripheral blood, obtained in a trial of Ad26.COV2.S vaccine versus placebo. The receptors were sampled from a person aged 18-65 years who received the Ad26.COV2.S COVID-19 vaccine or a placebo.

The chain carries TRBV12-3 or TRBV12-4 and TRBJ1-5, with TRBD1 as a possible D gene (5 bases). This CDR3 has 13 amino acids. Trimming cost V 6 bases and J 5 bases, with 11 bases left between them. This chain's CDR3 is CASSDSVHQPQHF. The CDR3 nucleotides read TGTGCCAGCAGCGACAGTGTCCATCAGCCCCAGCATTTT.

In this sample, this clone turned up a few times. The chain has TRBV15 and TRBJ2-5; TRBD1 agrees at 9 bases. After removal of 1 base from V and 5 bases from J, the junction contained 5 bases not matched to a gene. Germline assignment: CDR1 LNHNV and CDR2 YYDKDF (reference sequence). The CDR3 length is 15 residues. CDR3 in amino acids: CATSRATGGRETQYF. The CDR3 DNA is TGTGCCACCAGCAGAGCGACAGGGGGGCGGGAGACCCAGTACTTC.

The CDR3 here is CASSASFTDTQYF. The CDR3 DNA sequence: TGCGCCAGCAGCGCGTCTTTCACAGATACGCAGTATTTT. The rearrangement links TRBV5-1 to TRBJ2-3; D is unresolved. Germline V gene lookup returns CDR1 SGHRS and CDR2 YFSETQ. The V end lost 4 bases, the J end lost 2 bases, and 8 bases lay between the germline ends. The CDR3 totals 13 residues. The full variable domain, completed using reference TRBV5-1 and TRBJ2-3, is KAGVTQTPRYLIKTRGQQVTLSCSPISGHRSVSWYQQTPGQGLQFLFEYFSETQRNKGNFPGRFSGRQFSNSRSEMNVSTLELGDSALYLCASSASFTDTQYFGPGTRLTVL.

DNA for the CDR3: TGTGCCACCAGCAGTGGACAGGTGTTCTACGAGCAGTACTTC. Translation gives CATSSGQVFYEQYF. The V and J genes are TRBV15 and TRBJ2-7, with TRBD1 identical over 7 bases. CDR3 length: 14 amino acids. V was clipped by 3 bases and J by 3 bases; unmatched bases: 5. Germline V gene sequence: CDR1 LNHNV, CDR2 YYDKDF (reference sequence).

This chain connects TRBV2 to TRBJ1-1; D might be TRBD1 (5 bases). V lost 9 bases to trimming and J lost 1 base, with 9 bases between them. The CDR3 is 12 residues long. The germline gives CDR1 SNHLY, CDR2 FYNNEI. This CDR3 reads CARGTGNTEAFF. The CDR3 coding sequence is TGTGCCAGGGGGACGGGGAACACTGAAGCTTTCTTT.

This chain uses TRBV4-1 with TRBJ1-5, with 7 nucleotides matching TRBD1. Per germline, CDR1 MGHRA and CDR2 YSYEKL. The V gene end was trimmed by 4 bases and the J gene end by 11 bases; junction bases not matched to a gene: 11. This CDR3 has 14 amino acids. The DNA for the CDR3 is TGCGCCAGCAGCCGAGTGATCCAGGGGGTAGCCCAGCATTTT. Translated, it gives CASSRVIQGVAQHF.

V usage is TRBV7-9 and J usage is TRBJ1-1; D call uncertain. The V and J ends lost 1 base and 3 bases respectively, with 6 bases between them. In germline, CDR1 is SEHNR, CDR2 FQNEAQ (reference sequence). The CDR3 is 13 amino acids. CDR3 in DNA: TGTGCCAGCAGCTTAGGGGGTGACACTGAAGCTTTCTTT. This gives the protein CASSLGGDTEAFF. The variable domain in full, completed from reference TRBV7-9 and TRBJ1-1, reads DTGVSQNPRHKITKRGQNVTFRCDPISEHNRLYWYRQTLGQGPEFLTYFQNEAQLEKSRLLSDRFSAERPKGSFSTLEIQRTEQGDSAMYLCASSLGGDTEAFFGQGTRLTVV.

This sequence joins TRBV12-3 or TRBV12-4 and TRBJ2-3; 8 bases are shared with TRBD1. This CDR3 contains 13 residues. V gave up 5 bases and J gave up 5 bases; unmatched junction bases: 3. The CDR3 here is CASSGQGGDTQYF. The DNA for the CDR3 is TGTGCCAGCAGTGGACAGGGTGGAGATACGCAGTATTTT.

V usage is TRBV5-1 and J usage is TRBJ1-2; D remains ambiguous. The CDR3 runs 14 residues. V was trimmed by 2 bases and J by 1 base, leaving 9 bases between them. The V gene's germline CDR1 is SGHRS and CDR2 YFSETQ. The CDR3 is CASSFNGDNYGYTF. For the CDR3, the DNA is TGCGCCAGCAGCTTCAACGGGGATAACTATGGCTACACCTTC.

The rearrangement uses TRBV5-8 and TRBJ2-7; TRBD1 matches at 7 bases. CDR1 is SGHTS and CDR2 is YDEGEE in the germline V gene. V shed 3 bases, J shed 2 bases, and the junction held 8 bases outside the gene matches. The CDR3 has 15 amino acids. CDR3: CASSSYRQGTYEQYF. In DNA, the CDR3 is TGTGCCAGCAGCTCCTATAGACAGGGAACCTACGAGCAGTACTTC.

The V call is TRBV9, the J call TRBJ2-3; D is ambiguous. The V end lost 7 bases, the J end lost 2 bases, and 14 bases lay between the germline ends. Germline V lookup: CDR1 SGDLS, CDR2 YYNGEE. CDR3 length equals 14 residues. DNA for the CDR3: TGTGCCAGCGGCCCCAGCGCCGACACAGATACGCAGTATTTT. Its translation is CASGPSADTDTQYF.

V is TRBV30 and J is TRBJ2-3; 8 nucleotides align to TRBD1. CDR3 size: 15 residues. J gave up 2 bases and V 2 bases, and 6 bases lay outside the gene matches. Germline assignment: CDR1 GTSNPN and CDR2 SVGIG (reference sequence). CDR3 bases: TGTGCCTGGAGTCGGGGGACAGGAGTCACAGATACGCAGTATTTT. Amino acids: CAWSRGTGVTDTQYF. The full variable domain, completed using reference TRBV30 and TRBJ2-3, is SQTIHQWPATLVQPVGSPLSLECTVEGTSNPNLYWYRQAAGRGLQLLFYSVGIGQISSEVPQNLSASRPQDRQFILSSKKLLLSDSGFYLCAWSRGTGVTDTQYFGPGTRLTVL.

This chain links TRBV12-2 with TRBJ1-5. TRBV12-2 is recorded as a pseudogene. The CDR3 sequence is 19 residues long. The CDR3 sequence: CASRRSGLPDWASNQPQHF. The CDR3 DNA reads TGTGCAAGTCGCCGATCGGGACTCCCAGATTGGGCGAGCAATCAGCCCCAGCATTTT.

The CDR3 reads CASSLRGQGPTDTQYF. The CDR3 DNA reads as TGTGCCAGCAGCTTGCGAGGACAGGGGCCCACAGATACGCAGTATTTT. The chain carries TRBV5-4 and TRBJ2-3, with 9 bases identical to TRBD1. Unmatched junction bases numbered 5, after V lost 1 base and J lost 2 bases. The CDR3 sequence is 16 residues long. CDR1 is SGHNT, CDR2 YYREEE, per germline (reference sequence).

Concerning this clone itself: At the DNA level, this CDR3 is encoded by other sequences in the same sample as well. The chain couples TRBV29-1 to TRBJ2-2; unclear D gene. The germline CDR1 and CDR2 sequences are SQVTM and ANQGSEA. V lost 3 bases, J lost 1 base, and 3 bases lay in between. The CDR3 runs 12 residues. DNA of the CDR3: TGCAGCGTTGAGGAGAACACCGGGGAGCTGTTTTTT. Protein product: CSVEENTGELFF.

Comments on this clone: One end of the junction fails to match germline, which may point to a read error. CDR3 residues: CASSLLEVHF. In DNA, the CDR3 is TGTGCCAGCAGTCTCCTCGAGGTACACTTT. The gene calls are TRBV5-8 and TRBJ1-1; D is uncertain. From germline, CDR1 is SGHTS and CDR2 YDEGEE. The CDR3 is made up of 10 amino acids.

The gene calls are TRBV4-1 and TRBJ2-4; TRBD2 matches 11 bases. Losses at the gene ends were 2 bases for V and 0 bases for J; bases not matched to a gene: 18. The CDR3 consists of 22 residues. The germline CDR1 and CDR2 sequences are MGHRA and YSYEKL. Here the CDR3 reads CASSQLGVAGGSGYLAKNIQYF. Here the CDR3 DNA reads TGCGCCAGCAGCCAATTGGGAGTAGCGGGAGGGAGTGGATACTTAGCCAAAAACATTCAGTACTTC.

This sequence joins TRBV18 and TRBJ1-2; 7 positions agree with TRBD1. The CDR3 is made up of 14 amino acids. CDR1 and CDR2 from the germline V gene are KGHSH and LQKENI. Unmatched junction bases numbered 8, after V lost 4 bases and J lost 6 bases. The CDR3 sequence: CASSRQGGMDGYTF. The CDR3 DNA is TGTGCCAGCTCACGACAGGGTGGGATGGATGGCTACACCTTC.

The chain employs TRBV11-2 and TRBJ1-1; TRBD1 matches at 9 bases. This CDR3 contains 13 residues. V lost 6 bases and J lost 8; bases outside the gene matches: 7. The germline CDR1 and CDR2 sequences are SGHAT and FQNNGV. As DNA, the CDR3 is TGTGCCAGCAGGTTTACAGGGGGCGGGGAAGCTTTCTTT. It translates to CASRFTGGGEAFF.

V and J are TRBV5-6 and TRBJ1-3; 8 nucleotides align to TRBD1. There are 16 residues in the CDR3. The V segment lost 4 bases and the J segment 0 bases; nucleotides outside the gene matches: 6. Germline lookup yields CDR1 SGHDT and CDR2 YYEEEE. The DNA of the CDR3 is TGTGCCAGCAGCGGGGACAGGTTGAGCTCTGGAAACACCATATATTTT. Translated, it gives CASSGDRLSSGNTIYF.

This chain uses TRBV5-1 with TRBJ2-3; 11 positions agree with TRBD2. Trimming at V came to 4 bases and at J to 5 bases, leaving 6 bases not matched to a gene. The CDR3 totals 15 residues. CDR1 and CDR2 from the germline V gene are SGHRS and YFSETQ. In DNA form, the CDR3 reads TGCGCCAGCAGCCGTAGCGGGGGGGAAATAGATACGCAGTATTTT. This encodes CASSRSGGEIDTQYF.

This chain connects TRBV27 to TRBJ2-5, with unresolved D. The germline CDR1 and CDR2 sequences are MNHEY and SMNVEV (reference sequence). The CDR3 is 13 amino acids. Deletions cut 3 bases from V and 4 bases from J, with 9 bases between. In nucleotides, the CDR3 is TGTGCCAGCAGTTTCCTCTTAGGAGAGACCCAGTACTTC. This encodes CASSFLLGETQYF.

This sequence joins TRBV28 and TRBJ1-1; D not resolved. CDR3 size: 15 residues. V dropped 3 bases and J dropped 3 bases, with 14 bases sitting between them. CDR1 and CDR2 from the germline V gene are MDHEN and SYDVKM. This CDR3 is CASSFPAGGDTEAFF. The CDR3 nucleotides read TGTGCCAGCAGTTTTCCGGCGGGTGGGGACACTGAAGCTTTCTTT.

The chain couples TRBV5-4 to TRBJ2-7, with D maybe TRBD2 (7 bases). The CDR3 spans 15 residues. Germline V gene data show CDR1 as SGHNT and CDR2 as YYREEE (reference sequence). V shed 6 bases and J shed 1 base, with 17 bases lying between them. DNA for the CDR3: TGTGCCAGCACCAAAACGGGGGGCCATTCCTACGAGCAGTACTTC. Its translation is CASTKTGGHSYEQYF.

V is TRBV7-8 and J is TRBJ1-2, with 8 bases that match TRBD1. This CDR3 is built from 15 residues. The germline CDR1 and CDR2 sequences are SGHVS and FQNEAQ. V was pared by 3 bases and J by 7 bases, with 10 bases of the junction left unmatched. This CDR3 reads CASSFSSGGEGGYTF. In nucleotides, the CDR3 is TGTGCCAGCAGCTTTTCCTCAGGGGGCGAAGGTGGCTACACCTTC.

The chain joins TRBV3-1 (or the pseudogene TRBV3-2) to TRBJ1-3; D may be TRBD1 (5 bases). CDR1 is LGHDT, CDR2 YNNKEL, per germline (reference sequence). This CDR3 region has 15 residues. The V and J ends lost 1 base and 7 bases respectively, with 14 bases between them. The CDR3 region is CASSQGGGLGNTIYF. The CDR3 DNA sequence: TGTGCCAGCAGCCAAGGGGGCGGCCTAGGGAACACCATATATTTT.

V is TRBV2 and J is TRBJ2-7, with TRBD2 matching 8 bases. After removal of 6 bases from V and 3 bases from J, the junction contained 4 bases not matched to a gene. This CDR3 spans 13 amino acids. The germline V gene encodes CDR1 SNHLY and CDR2 FYNNEI. CDR3 coding DNA: TGTGCCAGCAGCCGGACTAGCATCTACGAGCAGTACTTC. It yields the protein CASSRTSIYEQYF.